This TCR beta chain was profiled in a study of early T cells in non-severe SARS-CoV-2 infection. Background on the study: Bulk RNA isolated from unsorted whole blood underwent sequencing; chains were not paired. Points from the study as a whole: Matching against VDJdb likely underestimated virus-specific expansions, favoring anti-spike CD8.

This clonotype was recorded at least ten times. Its specificity is not known. The protocol attached unique molecular identifiers to individual cDNA molecules. TCRdb independently ran MiXCR on the 5' RACE reads; one entry per CDR3 protein. This table has about 25,000 distinct CDR3 sequences, 4% to 5.5% appearing once. The sample comprised whole blood. The TCR originated in an adult who was a healthcare worker with PCR-confirmed SARS-CoV-2 infection or an uninfected control (not recorded which).

The CDR3 is CASRSRGRGNTGELFF. Written as DNA, the CDR3 is TGTGCCAGCAGAAGTAGGGGCAGAGGGAACACCGGGGAGCTGTTTTTT. The rearrangement uses TRBV6-2 or TRBV6-3 and TRBJ2-2; TRBD1 is a possible D gene (5 bases). This CDR3 is built from 16 residues. V dropped 6 bases and J dropped 1 base, with 15 bases sitting between them. Germline V gives CDR1 MNHEY, CDR2 SVGEGT.